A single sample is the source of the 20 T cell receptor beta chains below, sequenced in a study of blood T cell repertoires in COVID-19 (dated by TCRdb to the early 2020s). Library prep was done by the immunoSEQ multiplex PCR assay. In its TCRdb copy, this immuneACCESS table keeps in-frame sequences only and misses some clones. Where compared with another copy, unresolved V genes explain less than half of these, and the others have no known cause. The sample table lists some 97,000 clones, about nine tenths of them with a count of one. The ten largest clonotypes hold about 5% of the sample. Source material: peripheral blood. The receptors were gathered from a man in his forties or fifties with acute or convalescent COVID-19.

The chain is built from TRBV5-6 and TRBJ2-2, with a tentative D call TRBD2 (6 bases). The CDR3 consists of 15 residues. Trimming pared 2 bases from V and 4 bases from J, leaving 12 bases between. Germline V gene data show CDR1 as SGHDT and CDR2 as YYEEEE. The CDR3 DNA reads TGTGCCAGCAGCTTCCCCAACGGGGGCACCGGGGAGCTGTTTTTT. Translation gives CASSFPNGGTGELFF.

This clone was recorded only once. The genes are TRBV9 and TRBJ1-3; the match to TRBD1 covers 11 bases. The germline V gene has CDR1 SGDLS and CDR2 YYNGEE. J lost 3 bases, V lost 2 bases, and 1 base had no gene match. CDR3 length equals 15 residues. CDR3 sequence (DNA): TGTGCCAGCAGCGTGGGACAGGGGGTTGGAAACACCATATATTTT. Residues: CASSVGQGVGNTIYF.

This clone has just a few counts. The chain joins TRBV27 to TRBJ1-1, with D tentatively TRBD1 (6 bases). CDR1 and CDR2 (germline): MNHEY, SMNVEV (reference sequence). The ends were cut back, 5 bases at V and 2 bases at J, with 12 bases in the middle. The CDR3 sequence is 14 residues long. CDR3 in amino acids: CASSKWDTNTEAFF. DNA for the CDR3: TGTGCCAGCAGTAAGTGGGACACTAACACTGAAGCTTTCTTT.

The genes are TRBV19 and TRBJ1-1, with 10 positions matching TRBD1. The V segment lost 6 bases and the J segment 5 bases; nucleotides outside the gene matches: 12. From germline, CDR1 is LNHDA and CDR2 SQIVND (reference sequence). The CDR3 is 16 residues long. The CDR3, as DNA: TGTGCCAGTAGACTCAGAAGGGGACAGGGGAAGACTGAAGCTTTCTTT. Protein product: CASRLRRGQGKTEAFF.

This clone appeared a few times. The chain's CDR3 is CASYDRGRNTIYF. CDR3 coding DNA: TGTGCCAGCTATGACAGGGGACGAAACACCATATATTTT. The V gene is TRBV18, the J gene TRBJ1-3; 8 bases fit TRBD1. Germline V gene data show CDR1 as KGHSH and CDR2 as LQKENI. The length of the CDR3 is 13 residues. V was pared by 7 bases and J by 5 bases, with 4 bases of the junction left unmatched.

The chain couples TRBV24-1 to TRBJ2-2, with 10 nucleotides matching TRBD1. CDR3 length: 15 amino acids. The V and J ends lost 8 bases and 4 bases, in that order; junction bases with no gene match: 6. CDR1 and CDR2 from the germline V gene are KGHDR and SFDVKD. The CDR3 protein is CATTNRTGGTGELFF. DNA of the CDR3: TGTGCCACCACCAACAGGACAGGGGGCACCGGGGAGCTGTTTTTT.

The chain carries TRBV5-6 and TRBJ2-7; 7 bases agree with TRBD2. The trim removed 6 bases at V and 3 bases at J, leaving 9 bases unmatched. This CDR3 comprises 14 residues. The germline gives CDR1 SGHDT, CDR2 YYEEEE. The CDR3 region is CASTPLGGGYEQYF. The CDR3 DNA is TGTGCCAGCACCCCCCTGGGGGGGGGCTACGAGCAGTACTTC.

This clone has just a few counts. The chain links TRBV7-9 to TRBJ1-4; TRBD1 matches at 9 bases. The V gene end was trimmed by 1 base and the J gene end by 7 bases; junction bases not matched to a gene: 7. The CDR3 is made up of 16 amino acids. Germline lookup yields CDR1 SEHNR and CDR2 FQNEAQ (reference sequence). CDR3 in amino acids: CASSLGTGQGGEKLFF. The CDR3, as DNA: TGTGCCAGCAGCTTAGGCACGGGACAGGGTGGTGAAAAACTGTTTTTT.

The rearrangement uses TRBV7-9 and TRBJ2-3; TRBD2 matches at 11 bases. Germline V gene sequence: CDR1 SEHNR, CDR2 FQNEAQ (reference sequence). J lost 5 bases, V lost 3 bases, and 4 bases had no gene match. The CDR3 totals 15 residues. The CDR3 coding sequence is TGTGCCAGCAGCTTCCCTAGCGGGAGGCTAGATACGCAGTATTTT. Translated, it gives CASSFPSGRLDTQYF.

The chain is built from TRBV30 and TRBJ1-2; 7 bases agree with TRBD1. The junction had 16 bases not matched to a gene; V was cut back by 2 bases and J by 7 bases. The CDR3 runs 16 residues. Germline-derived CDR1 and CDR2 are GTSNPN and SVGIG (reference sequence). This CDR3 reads CAWSPLRQGQGAGYTF. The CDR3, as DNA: TGTGCCTGGAGTCCTTTACGACAGGGACAAGGGGCTGGCTACACCTTC.

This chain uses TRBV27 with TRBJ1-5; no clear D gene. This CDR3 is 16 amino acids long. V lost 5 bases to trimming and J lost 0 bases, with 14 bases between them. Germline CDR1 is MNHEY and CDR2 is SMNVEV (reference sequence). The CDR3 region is CASSKSQYYSNQPQHF. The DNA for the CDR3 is TGTGCCAGCAGTAAAAGTCAGTACTATAGCAATCAGCCCCAGCATTTT.

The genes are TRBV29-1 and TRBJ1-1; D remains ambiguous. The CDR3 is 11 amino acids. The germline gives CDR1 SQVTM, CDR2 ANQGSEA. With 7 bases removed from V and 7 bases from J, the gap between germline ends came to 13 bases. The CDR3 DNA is TGCAGCGCCTCCGTACAGATTGAAGCTTTCTTT. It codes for CSASVQIEAFF.

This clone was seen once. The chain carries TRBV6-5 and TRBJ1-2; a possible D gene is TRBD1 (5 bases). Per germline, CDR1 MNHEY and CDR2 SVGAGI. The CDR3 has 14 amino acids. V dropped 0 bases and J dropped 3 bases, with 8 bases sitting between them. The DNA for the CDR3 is TGTGCCAGCAGTTACTCGGACACACACTATGGCTACACCTTC. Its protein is CASSYSDTHYGYTF.

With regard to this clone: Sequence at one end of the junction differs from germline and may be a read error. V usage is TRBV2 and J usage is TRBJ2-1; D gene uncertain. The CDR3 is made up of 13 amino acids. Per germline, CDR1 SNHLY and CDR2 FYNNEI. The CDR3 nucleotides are TGTGCCAGCACTGAAGACACCCGTAATGAGCAGTTCTTC. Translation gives CASTEDTRNEQFF. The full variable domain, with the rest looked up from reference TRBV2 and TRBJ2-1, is EPEVTQTPSHQVTQMGQEVILRCVPISNHLYFYWYRQILGQKVEFLVSFYNNEISEKSEIFDDQFSVERPDGSNFTLKIRSTKLEDSAMYFCASTEDTRNEQFFGPGTRLTVL.

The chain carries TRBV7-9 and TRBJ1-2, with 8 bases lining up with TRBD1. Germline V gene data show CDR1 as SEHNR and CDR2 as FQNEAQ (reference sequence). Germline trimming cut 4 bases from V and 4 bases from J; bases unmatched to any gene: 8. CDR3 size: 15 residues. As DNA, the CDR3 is TGTGCCAGCAGCTATGGACAGGGTAGGGGCTATGGCTACACCTTC. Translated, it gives CASSYGQGRGYGYTF.

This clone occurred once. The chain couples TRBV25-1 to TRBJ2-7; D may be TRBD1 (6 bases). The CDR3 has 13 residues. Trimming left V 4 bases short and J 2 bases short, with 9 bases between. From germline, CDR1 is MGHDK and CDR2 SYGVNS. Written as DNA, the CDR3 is TGTGCCAGCAGTGTAGGACAGACCTACGAGCAGTACTTC. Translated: CASSVGQTYEQYF.

CDR3: CASSEPIRGEAFF. The CDR3 DNA reads TGTGCCAGCAGTGAACCGATCAGGGGAGAAGCTTTCTTT. The chain carries TRBV6-1 and TRBJ1-1; the D gene is possibly TRBD1 (6 bases). CDR3 length equals 13 residues. V was cut by 2 bases and J by 8 bases, with 12 bases left in between. Germline loops: CDR1 MNHNS, CDR2 SASEGT.

CDR3 sequence reads: CASSLGAGAYTGELFF. The CDR3, as DNA: TGCGCCAGCAGCTTGGGAGCGGGAGCTTACACCGGGGAGCTGTTTTTT. This chain connects TRBV5-1 to TRBJ2-2; 8 nucleotides line up with TRBD2. CDR3 size: 16 residues. Trimming took 0 bases from V and 3 from J; bases not matched to a gene: 4. Germline CDR1 and CDR2: SGHRS and YFSETQ.

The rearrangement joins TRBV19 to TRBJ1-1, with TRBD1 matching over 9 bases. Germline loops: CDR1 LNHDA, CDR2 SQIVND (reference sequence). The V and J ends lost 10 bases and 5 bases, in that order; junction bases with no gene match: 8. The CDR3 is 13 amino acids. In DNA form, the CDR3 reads TGTGCCACCCGGGACAGGGAAATTACTGAAGCTTTCTTT. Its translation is CATRDREITEAFF.

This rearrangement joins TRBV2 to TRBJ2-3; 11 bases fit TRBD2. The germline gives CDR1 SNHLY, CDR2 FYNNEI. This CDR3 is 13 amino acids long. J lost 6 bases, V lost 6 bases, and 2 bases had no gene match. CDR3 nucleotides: TGTGCCAGCAGGACTAGCGGGACGGATACGCAGTATTTT. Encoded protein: CASRTSGTDTQYF.